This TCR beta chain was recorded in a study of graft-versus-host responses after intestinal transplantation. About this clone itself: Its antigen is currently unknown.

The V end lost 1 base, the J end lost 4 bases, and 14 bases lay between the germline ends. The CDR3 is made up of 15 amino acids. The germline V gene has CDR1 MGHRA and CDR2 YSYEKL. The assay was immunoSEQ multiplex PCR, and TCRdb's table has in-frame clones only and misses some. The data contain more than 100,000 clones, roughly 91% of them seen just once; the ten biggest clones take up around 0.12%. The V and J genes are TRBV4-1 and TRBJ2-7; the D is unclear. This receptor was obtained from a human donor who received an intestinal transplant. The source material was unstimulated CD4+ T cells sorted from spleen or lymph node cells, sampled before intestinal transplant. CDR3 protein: CASSQGPANLYEQYF. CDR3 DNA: TGCGCCAGCAGCCAAGGACCGGCGAACCTTTACGAGCAGTACTTC.